This entry concerns a single TCR beta chain. Its antigen is undetermined. The CDR3 runs to 14 residues. The junction had 8 bases not matched to a gene; V was cut back by 7 bases and J by 5 bases. Looked up from germline, CDR1 is ENHRY and CDR2 is SYGVKD. Sequencing was performed with immunoSEQ multiplex PCR; in TCRdb, only in-frame clones are kept and a portion is missing. Among under 200,000 clones listed, roughly nine tenths were seen once. The data belong to a study of cytomegalovirus exposure and HLA in healthy donors. Whole-study findings and limits: It was reported that the classifier diagnosed cytomegalovirus status with high specificity and sensitivity in both the original and validation cohorts.

The sample comprised PBMCs. This receptor was obtained from a woman aged 18-35 years in good health and CMV-seropositive. The rearrangement uses TRBV10-3 and TRBJ1-2, with 9 bases fitting TRBD1. The CDR3 DNA is TGTGCCATCAAAGGCCGGACAGGGGAATATGGCTACACCTTC. Protein sequence: CAIKGRTGEYGYTF.